The 13 T cell receptor beta chains given below trace back to one sample, sequenced in a study of OX40 agonist ivuxolimab in advanced cancers. Assay used: immunoSEQ multiplex PCR; TCRdb lists only in-frame clones, some missing. The sample contains under 95,000 clones, more than 70% of which appear only once. The specimen was CD4+ or CD8+ T cells sorted from blood, collected in a trial of the OX40 agonist ivuxolimab. These receptor sequences come from an adult with an advanced solid tumor such as melanoma, head and neck, liver or kidney cancer.

In the case of this clone: The missing conserved phenylalanine or tryptophan at the end of this CDR3 makes a read error likely. The chain links TRBV30 to TRBJ1-2, with 9 bases identical to TRBD1. V was clipped by 7 bases and J by 8 bases; unmatched bases: 5. CDR3 length equals 11 residues. From germline, CDR1 is GTSNPN and CDR2 SVGIG (reference sequence). The CDR3 DNA follows: TGTGCCTCCACAGACAGGGGGGGCTACACCCTC. As protein: CASTDRGGYTL.

The CDR3 spells CASSPRGPGDTQYF. As DNA, the CDR3 is TGTGCCAGCTCACCAAGGGGCCCGGGAGATACGCAGTATTTT. The chain recombines TRBV18 with TRBJ2-3, with TRBD1 as a possible D gene (5 bases). The CDR3 consists of 14 residues. Germline V gene sequence: CDR1 KGHSH, CDR2 LQKENI. The V and J ends lost 2 bases and 5 bases respectively, with 11 bases between them.

The CDR3 coding sequence is TGTGCCAGCAGCAGGGACTTCAGCTCCTACGAGCAGTACTTC. The encoded protein is CASSRDFSSYEQYF. The chain uses TRBV6-1 and TRBJ2-7; the D gene is possibly TRBD2 (6 bases). V gave up 6 bases and J gave up 0 bases, with 12 bases separating them. This CDR3 has 14 residues. CDR1 is MNHNS and CDR2 is SASEGT in the germline V gene.

This clone was counted once. The rearrangement links TRBV2 to TRBJ2-7; maybe TRBD1 (6 bases). The CDR3 runs to 12 residues. V shed 5 bases and J shed 5 bases, with 10 bases lying between them. CDR1 is SNHLY, CDR2 FYNNEI, per germline. The CDR3 loop reads CASSSDRNEQYF. For the CDR3, the DNA is TGTGCCAGCAGTTCGGACAGAAACGAGCAGTACTTC.

The rearrangement uses TRBV18 and TRBJ2-5; D is perhaps TRBD2 (6 bases). The CDR3 consists of 13 residues. Trimming stripped 2 bases from V and 4 bases from J, with 8 bases between. CDR1 and CDR2 from the germline V gene are KGHSH and LQKENI. The CDR3 reads CASSPGTLETQYF. In DNA form, the CDR3 reads TGTGCCAGCTCACCAGGGACTCTAGAGACCCAGTACTTC.

The rearrangement joins TRBV7-9 to TRBJ2-5, with TRBD2 matching over 7 bases. The V and J ends lost 6 bases and 2 bases, in that order; junction bases with no gene match: 6. The CDR3 is 14 amino acids. The V gene's germline CDR1 is SEHNR and CDR2 FQNEAQ (reference sequence). The CDR3 loop is CASRAREGQETQYF. DNA of the CDR3: TGTGCCAGCAGGGCCAGGGAGGGGCAAGAGACCCAGTACTTC.

This chain uses TRBV19 with TRBJ2-1, with 7 positions matching TRBD2. CDR1 and CDR2 from the germline V gene are LNHDA and SQIVND (reference sequence). The length of the CDR3 is 17 residues. J gave up 4 bases and V 2 bases, and 11 bases lay outside the gene matches. In nucleotides, the CDR3 is TGTGCCAGTAGTATAAGCTGGCGGGAGCTGACTTACAATGAGCAGTTCTTC. This sequence encodes CASSISWRELTYNEQFF.

The chain couples TRBV7-9 to TRBJ2-1; D remains unclear. CDR1 and CDR2 from the germline V gene are SEHNR and FQNEAQ (reference sequence). The CDR3 sequence is 11 residues long. Trimming left V 4 bases short and J 9 bases short, with 7 bases between. This CDR3 is CASSSLGEQFF. As DNA, the CDR3 is TGTGCCAGCAGCTCGTTAGGTGAGCAGTTCTTC.

The rearrangement joins TRBV9 to TRBJ2-7; tentative D call: TRBD1 (7 bases). CDR1 is SGDLS, CDR2 YYNGEE, per germline. This CDR3 has 16 amino acids. The ends were cut back, 4 bases at V and 3 bases at J, with 20 bases in the middle. This CDR3 reads CASSPRGPDRYYEQYF. CDR3 coding DNA: TGTGCCAGCAGCCCTCGGGGGCCGGACAGGTACTACGAGCAGTACTTC.

A single count supports this clone. V gene TRBV9 combines with J gene TRBJ1-4, with D unresolved. Trimming stripped 2 bases from V and 7 bases from J, with 12 bases between. This CDR3 contains 14 residues. Per the germline V gene, CDR1 is SGDLS and CDR2 is YYNGEE. As DNA, the CDR3 is TGTGCCAGCAGCGTGGGTCCAGGCGGTGAAAAACTGTTTTTT. Translation: CASSVGPGGEKLFF.

The chain has TRBV7-2 and TRBJ2-7; tentative D call: TRBD1 (7 bases). The CDR3 sequence is 16 residues long. The ends were cut back, 5 bases at V and 4 bases at J, with 21 bases in the middle. Germline assignment: CDR1 SGHTA and CDR2 FQGNSA. The CDR3 region has the DNA TGTGCCAGCAGCCCCGGTGCGGAGGCAGGGGGGTACGAGCAGTACTTC. Its translation: CASSPGAEAGGYEQYF.

The rearrangement uses TRBV29-1 and TRBJ2-7; 9 bases match TRBD1. The ends lost 6 bases at V and 2 bases at J; junction bases unmatched: 5. Germline V lookup: CDR1 SQVTM, CDR2 ANQGSEA. The CDR3 has 13 residues. CDR3 in DNA: TGCAGCGTCTCGACAGGGGGAACCTACGAGCAGTACTTC. It encodes CSVSTGGTYEQYF.

The chain joins TRBV15 to TRBJ1-3, with 7 bases identical to TRBD1. The germline V gene has CDR1 LNHNV and CDR2 YYDKDF (reference sequence). The J segment lost 2 bases and the V segment lost 0 bases, leaving 4 bases of the junction unmatched. This CDR3 contains 16 residues. CDR3 in amino acids: CATSRDTGTAGNTIYF. CDR3 nucleotide sequence: TGTGCCACCAGCAGAGATACCGGGACAGCTGGAAACACCATATATTTT.